Listed below are T cell receptor beta chains from one sample, sequenced in a study of monozygotic twins with inflammatory bowel disease. Using the 5' RACE reads, TCRdb records one entry per CDR3 protein without DNA. The sample table sets out roughly 330,000 distinct CDR3 sequences. Sample: blood. The receptor source for this set is a human donor with ulcerative colitis or Crohn's disease, or a healthy co-twin of an affected twin (not recorded which). The CDR3 runs from the conserved cysteine through the conserved F or W.

TRBJ1-1 | TRBV12-3/TRBV12-4 | CATTEGTEAFF
TRBJ2-2 | TRBV20-1 | CSAHRGRAGELFF
TRBJ2-5 | TRBV3-1 | CASSHRSAGSIGETQYF
TRBJ2-7 | TRBV27 | CASSRDRGLDEQYF
TRBJ1-6 | TRBV5-5 | CASSLERAGDSPLHF
TRBJ2-7 | TRBV23-1 | CASSQPGAPDYYEQYF
TRBJ2-7 | TRBV14 | CASSQDGSRTVLYEQYF
TRBJ2-1 | TRBV6-1 | CASSPISGRSNEQFF
TRBJ1-1 | TRBV5-1 | CASSLPRAGGQTEAFF
TRBJ2-7 | TRBV6-5 | CASTPGGPYEQYF
TRBJ1-6 | TRBV3-1 | CASSRRQDNNSPLHF
TRBJ2-3 | TRBV7-3 | CASSPNGDTQYF
TRBJ2-1 | TRBV15 | CATSRKLAGGVHQFF
TRBJ1-2 | TRBV7-2 | CASSLGKMGDYGYTF
TRBJ2-3 | TRBV15 | CATSREGPPDTQYF